The source of this T cell receptor (beta chain) is a study of human T cells and chemical hapten exposure. TCRdb re-called the RACE reads through MiXCR, storing one row per CDR3 protein. The table records around 300,000 distinct CDR3 sequences, approximately 5.8% of them present only once. This clonotype was observed a few times. CDR3 length: 16 amino acids. The trim removed 5 bases at V and 2 bases at J, leaving 2 bases unmatched. Stated time point: pre-sensitization, week 0. Treatment: therapeutic diphenylcyclopropenone sensitization with weekly scalp DPC. Sequenced material: whole blood, taken in connection with sensitization to the hapten diphenylcyclopropenone (DPC). The chain has TRBV12-3 or TRBV12-4 and TRBJ2-3, with 15 positions matching TRBD2. This TCR came from a woman younger than 35 with alopecia areata. Some clones in this sample may be carry-over from other donors' samples. CDR3 residues: CASSGLAGGYTDTQYF. The CDR3, as DNA: TGTGCCAGCAGTGGACTAGCGGGGGGGTACACAGATACGCAGTATTTT.